This T cell receptor (beta chain) was sequenced for a study of cytomegalovirus exposure and HLA in healthy donors. Data came from immunoSEQ multiplex PCR; TCRdb stores just in-frame clones and leaves some out. The sample lists 80,000 to 100,000 clones; over 75% were seen once. General study results and limits: Using the classifier, cytomegalovirus status was reportedly diagnosed with high specificity and sensitivity.

This CDR3 has 15 residues. In germline, CDR1 is SQVTM, CDR2 ANQGSEA. V gave up 4 bases and J gave up 0 bases; unmatched junction bases: 6. About this clone: As yet, its antigen is unknown.

The sequencing input was PBMCs. The rearrangement uses TRBV29-1 and TRBJ2-3; 8 bases fit TRBD1. The TCR sequence derives from a man in his late teens or twenties in good health and CMV-seropositive. CDR3 sequence: CSVGQGATSTDTQYF. The DNA of the CDR3 is TGCAGCGTTGGGCAGGGGGCGACTAGCACAGATACGCAGTATTTT.